Presented here are 7 T cell receptor beta chains from one specimen sequenced in a study of T cell repertoires in cytomegalovirus infection. TCRdb called the reads again in MiXCR, with one record for every CDR3 protein. The sample has around 530,000 distinct CDR3 sequences; 26% are singletons. Material for sequencing was PBMCs. Receptors were obtained from a human donor in good health (CMV status not recorded). Some clones in this sample may be carry-over from other donors' samples.

This clonotype was picked up many times. The rearrangement links TRBV7-2 to TRBJ2-1; TRBD2 matches at 10 bases. This CDR3 has 15 residues. J lost 9 bases, V lost 2 bases, and 7 bases had no gene match. The germline gives CDR1 SGHTA, CDR2 FQGNSA. CDR3 DNA: TGTGCCAGCAGCTTACAGTCTAGCGGGAGCGCTGAGCAGTTCTTC. Its protein product is CASSLQSSGSAEQFF.

The table lists this clonotype with many counts. The V gene is TRBV19, the J gene TRBJ1-2; no clear D. Germline V CDR1 and CDR2: LNHDA, SQIVND (reference sequence). The length of the CDR3 is 17 residues. Trimming shortened V by 0 bases and J by 4 bases, and 18 bases separated the two germline ends. The CDR3 region has the DNA TGTGCCAGTAGTATAGATCTCTCGAACGGATTATTCTATGGCTACACCTTC. This gives the protein CASSIDLSNGLFYGYTF.

The table lists this clonotype with a few counts. The V call is TRBV20-1, the J call TRBJ1-2, with 7 bases matching TRBD1. Looked up from germline, CDR1 is DFQATT and CDR2 is SNEGSKA (reference sequence). The CDR3 runs to 13 residues. J lost 5 bases, V lost 6 bases, and 9 bases had no gene match. This CDR3 is CSAPEGTAYGYTF. CDR3 nucleotides: TGCAGTGCCCCAGAGGGGACAGCTTATGGCTACACCTTC.

This clonotype was counted only a few times. The chain recombines TRBV29-1 with TRBJ2-1, with 12 bases matching TRBD2. Germline-derived CDR1 and CDR2 are SQVTM and ANQGSEA. V lost 7 bases and J lost 8; bases outside the gene matches: 15. CDR3 length: 16 amino acids. The CDR3 DNA reads TGCAGCGCTAGCCAACTAGCGGGAGGACTGTATTATGAGCAGTTCTTC. Translated, it gives CSASQLAGGLYYEQFF.

V gene TRBV3-1 combines with J gene TRBJ2-1; perhaps TRBD2 as D (5 bases). From germline, CDR1 is LGHDT and CDR2 YNNKEL (reference sequence). The CDR3 totals 16 residues. The V and J ends lost 5 bases and 0 bases respectively, with 14 bases between them. CDR3 sequence: CASSYPGDSSYNEQFF. The CDR3 DNA sequence: TGTGCCAGCAGCTACCCCGGGGATAGCTCCTACAATGAGCAGTTCTTC.

V and J are TRBV7-3 and TRBJ2-2; 8 positions match TRBD1. The germline gives CDR1 SGHTA, CDR2 FQGTGA. The V gene end was trimmed by 1 base and the J gene end by 13 bases; junction bases not matched to a gene: 8. CDR3 length equals 14 residues. Here the CDR3 DNA reads TGTGCCAGCAGCTTAATCCCAGGGGGCGATGGGCTGTTTTTT. It is translated as CASSLIPGGDGLFF.

On this clonotype: One end of the junction fails to match germline, which may point to a read error. This chain links TRBV6-1 with TRBJ1-2; D possibly corresponds to TRBD1 (5 bases). This CDR3 has 14 residues. Germline-derived CDR1 and CDR2 are MNHNS and SASEGT. The DNA for the CDR3 is TGTGCCAGCAGGGGCGGGAGCAGGGTCTATGGTTACACCTTC. Amino acids: CASRGGSRVYGYTF.